A single sample gave rise to the 27 T cell receptor beta chains below, sequenced in a study of sequential checkpoint blockade in melanoma (dated by TCRdb to between 2018 and 2021). The sample's treatment or condition label is to be understood as: randomized to nivolumab then ipilimumab (arm A) or the reverse (arm B). Preparation of the library involved the immunoSEQ multiplex PCR assay. Here the immuneACCESS table is served through TCRdb, limited to in-frame sequences with V and J called. Missing clones are a known gap in these copies; in checked studies unresolved V genes cover under half, and the rest lacks a known reason. This sample is represented by 35,000 to 45,000 clones; about 83% of them were singletons. The ten biggest clones cover 4.5% to 7% of the sample. Specimen: CD8+ T cells sorted from blood (inferred from file names), collected from a patient given nivolumab and ipilimumab in sequence. The receptor set was obtained from a human donor with melanoma.

This chain connects TRBV29-1 to TRBJ2-5, with D possibly TRBD1 on 5 matching bases. The length of the CDR3 is 13 residues. Between the trimmed V and J ends, which lost 5 bases and 1 base, there was a span of 11 bases. CDR1 SQVTM and CDR2 ANQGSEA come from the germline V gene. CDR3 region: CSVIRQFQETQYF. The CDR3, as DNA: TGCAGCGTTATACGACAGTTCCAAGAGACCCAGTACTTC.

The gene calls are TRBV27 and TRBJ2-3; 8 bases are shared with TRBD1. This CDR3 region has 16 residues. Germline V gene data show CDR1 as MNHEY and CDR2 as SMNVEV (reference sequence). The junction had 8 bases not matched to a gene; V was cut back by 6 bases and J by 0 bases. The CDR3 DNA is TGTGCCAGCAGAGACAGGGGCCTAGGGAGCACAGATACGCAGTATTTT. It yields the protein CASRDRGLGSTDTQYF.

V and J are TRBV7-2 and TRBJ1-2, with TRBD1 as a possible D gene (5 bases). Trimming removed 0 bases at V and 6 bases at J, with 8 bases between. The CDR3 sequence is 13 residues long. Germline assignment: CDR1 SGHTA and CDR2 FQGNSA. CDR3 sequence: CASSLAPGNGYTF. CDR3 bases: TGTGCCAGCAGCTTAGCTCCAGGGAATGGCTACACCTTC. Drawing the rest from reference TRBV7-2 and TRBJ1-2, the complete variable domain is GAGVSQSPSNKVTEKGKDVELRCDPISGHTALYWYRQSLGQGLEFLIYFQGNSAPDKSGLPSDRFSAERTGGSVSTLTIQRTQQEDSAVYLCASSLAPGNGYTFGSGTRLTVV.

The chain couples TRBV30 to TRBJ2-7; no reliable D call. This CDR3 contains 11 residues. V lost 7 bases and J lost 5, with 12 bases in between. From germline, CDR1 is GTSNPN and CDR2 SVGIG (reference sequence). The DNA for the CDR3 is TGTGCCTACCGGAGTAATAACGAGCAGTACTTC. Amino acids: CAYRSNNEQYF.

V is TRBV15 and J is TRBJ2-1; maybe TRBD2 (6 bases). From germline, CDR1 is LNHNV and CDR2 YYDKDF (reference sequence). CDR3 length: 15 amino acids. Trimming stripped 2 bases from V and 6 bases from J, with 14 bases between. CDR3 sequence: CATSRPAGITNEQFF. CDR3 DNA sequence: TGTGCCACCAGCAGACCAGCGGGTATCACCAATGAGCAGTTCTTC. Complete variable domain (other parts from reference TRBV15 and TRBJ2-1): DAMVIQNPRYQVTQFGKPVTLSCSQTLNHNVMYWYQQKSSQAPKLLFHYYDKDFNNEADTPDNFQSRRPNTSFCFLDIRSPGLGDTAMYLCATSRPAGITNEQFFGPGTRLTVL.

This sequence joins TRBV6-5 and TRBJ2-3, with 10 bases identical to TRBD2. Trimming removed 4 bases from V and 3 bases from J; junction bases left unmatched: 4. The CDR3 is 15 amino acids. Germline CDR1 reads MNHEY; CDR2 reads SVGAGI. The CDR3 here is CASSSGLAWTDTQYF. The DNA for the CDR3 is TGTGCCAGCAGTTCGGGACTAGCGTGGACAGATACGCAGTATTTT.

The chain joins TRBV6-1 to TRBJ2-2, with 8 bases lining up with TRBD1. This CDR3 spans 13 amino acids. Germline CDR1 reads MNHNS; CDR2 reads SASEGT. With 3 bases clipped from V and 6 bases from J, the junction kept 0 bases outside the gene matches. The CDR3 region has the DNA TGTGCCAGCAGTGAGACAGGGGCCGGGGAGCTGTTTTTT. Encoded protein: CASSETGAGELFF.

The rearrangement joins TRBV27 to TRBJ2-5, with TRBD2 identical over 12 bases. The junction had 6 bases not matched to a gene; V was cut back by 2 bases and J by 5 bases. CDR1 is MNHEY, CDR2 SMNVEV, per germline (reference sequence). This CDR3 is 16 amino acids long. DNA of the CDR3: TGTGCCAGCAGTTTACTAGCGGGGGGGCCGGGCGAGACCCAGTACTTC. Its translation is CASSLLAGGPGETQYF.

The chain recombines TRBV5-1 with TRBJ1-1; 8 bases match TRBD1. CDR1 and CDR2 (germline): SGHRS, YFSETQ. V lost 7 bases to trimming and J lost 5 bases; unmatched junction nucleotides: 13. There are 15 residues in the CDR3. The chain's CDR3 is CASRPGQGEGTEAFF. The CDR3 DNA follows: TGCGCCAGCCGCCCCGGACAGGGAGAGGGTACTGAAGCTTTCTTT.

The chain uses TRBV19 and TRBJ2-1, with a weak D call TRBD2 (5 bases). Germline V CDR1 and CDR2: LNHDA, SQIVND (reference sequence). This CDR3 spans 15 amino acids. V was clipped by 7 bases and J by 2 bases, with 15 bases between them. The CDR3 sequence is CASMVEASTYNEQFF. DNA for the CDR3: TGTGCCAGTATGGTTGAGGCTAGCACCTACAATGAGCAGTTCTTC. The complete variable domain, with remaining parts taken from reference TRBV19 and TRBJ2-1, reads DGGITQSPKYLFRKEGQNVTLSCEQNLNHDAMYWYRQDPGQGLRLIYYSQIVNDFQKGDIAEGYSVSREKKESFPLTVTSAQKNPTAFYLCASMVEASTYNEQFFGPGTRLTVL.

The chain combines TRBV6-1 with TRBJ2-7; TRBD2 matches at 12 bases. Per germline, CDR1 MNHNS and CDR2 SASEGT. V shed 4 bases, J shed 1 base, and the junction held 5 bases outside the gene matches. CDR3 length equals 16 residues. CDR3 sequence reads: CASSGRLAGVSYEQYF. CDR3 coding DNA: TGTGCCAGCAGTGGCAGACTAGCGGGGGTGTCCTACGAGCAGTACTTC.

This chain links TRBV6-1 with TRBJ2-7, with a possible D match to TRBD2 (5 bases). Deletions cut 3 bases from V and 5 bases from J, with 8 bases between. Germline V gene data show CDR1 as MNHNS and CDR2 as SASEGT. The CDR3 covers 12 residues. Here the CDR3 DNA reads TGTGCCAGCAGTGACCCGGGGAACGAGCAGTACTTC. It yields the protein CASSDPGNEQYF.

This chain connects TRBV27 to TRBJ2-1; the match to TRBD2 covers 15 bases. This CDR3 is 17 amino acids long. Trimming took 6 bases from V and 7 from J; bases not matched to a gene: 10. CDR1 and CDR2 (germline): MNHEY, SMNVEV (reference sequence). The CDR3 coding sequence is TGTGCCAGCAGCCCCGGACTAGCGGGAGGGCCCGGGAATGAGCAGTTCTTC. The encoded protein is CASSPGLAGGPGNEQFF.

This clone was detected only once. The chain combines TRBV7-9 with TRBJ2-1; D is uncertain. V lost 7 bases and J lost 3, with 13 bases in between. The length of the CDR3 is 14 residues. CDR1 is SEHNR, CDR2 FQNEAQ, per germline (reference sequence). The CDR3 DNA reads TGTGCCAGCACCCTATCCGTCCACTACAATGAGCAGTTCTTC. This encodes CASTLSVHYNEQFF.

This sequence joins TRBV18 and TRBJ2-5; 13 bases are shared with TRBD2. Germline V gene sequence: CDR1 KGHSH, CDR2 LQKENI. V lost 3 bases to trimming and J lost 1 base; unmatched junction nucleotides: 2. This CDR3 region has 16 residues. The CDR3: CASSPTSGGTQETQYF. Written as DNA, the CDR3 is TGTGCCAGCTCACCGACTAGCGGGGGGACCCAAGAGACCCAGTACTTC.

The V call is TRBV6-1, the J call TRBJ1-1; a possible D gene is TRBD1 (5 bases). Trimming removed 1 base from V and 2 bases from J, with 11 bases in between. The germline gives CDR1 MNHNS, CDR2 SASEGT. The CDR3 is made up of 15 amino acids. The CDR3 DNA follows: TGTGCCAGCAGTGAAGGACAGATACTAAACACTGAAGCTTTCTTT. Amino acids: CASSEGQILNTEAFF.

The sample holds a few counts of this clone. The gene calls are TRBV9 and TRBJ2-7, with a possible D match to TRBD1 (5 bases). The CDR3 loop spans 14 amino acids. The V end lost 3 bases, the J end lost 5 bases, and 15 bases lay between the germline ends. Looked up from germline, CDR1 is SGDLS and CDR2 is YYNGEE. The CDR3 protein is CASSARPLGDEQYF. DNA of the CDR3: TGTGCCAGCAGCGCGAGACCCTTAGGGGACGAGCAGTACTTC. Drawing the rest from reference TRBV9 and TRBJ2-7, the complete variable domain is DSGVTQTPKHLITATGQRVTLRCSPRSGDLSVYWYQQSLDQGLQFLIQYYNGEERAKGNILERFSAQQFPDLHSELNLSSLELGDSALYFCASSARPLGDEQYFGPGTRLTVT.

The chain carries TRBV23-1 and TRBJ1-1; D is perhaps TRBD1 (6 bases). TRBV23-1 is known as an ORF, though its function is uncertain. CDR3 length: 16 amino acids. V was clipped by 2 bases and J by 11 bases, with 24 bases between them. As DNA, the CDR3 is TGCGCCAGCAGTCAAGGACAGTATCAGCGATCAGGGAAGGCTTTCTTT. It is translated as CASSQGQYQRSGKAFF.

Written as DNA, the CDR3 is TGTGCCAGCACACAGACGACAGTGGCTGGAAACACCATATATTTT. Translating it yields CASTQTTVAGNTIYF. The J gene is TRBJ1-3, the V gene TRBV28; tentative D call: TRBD1 (5 bases). The CDR3 extends over 15 amino acids. Trimming took off 7 bases at V and 2 bases at J, with 15 bases between the two ends. Per germline, CDR1 MDHEN and CDR2 SYDVKM.

Note on this clone: The final CDR3 position lacks the conserved phenylalanine or tryptophan, pointing to a likely read error. This chain uses TRBV27 with TRBJ1-2, with D possibly matching TRBD1 (5 bases). V lost 5 bases and J lost 7, with 20 bases in between. The CDR3 runs 15 residues. Germline CDR1 and CDR2: MNHEY and SMNVEV (reference sequence). Here the CDR3 reads CASSPWERGMFGYTL. The CDR3 nucleotides are TGTGCCAGCAGTCCCTGGGAAAGGGGAATGTTTGGCTACACCCTC.

The chain has TRBV19 and TRBJ2-5; D may be TRBD2 (6 bases). V was trimmed by 5 bases and J by 4 bases, leaving 20 bases between them. Germline-derived CDR1 and CDR2 are LNHDA and SQIVND (reference sequence). CDR3 length equals 16 residues. CDR3 sequence reads: CASSVQILATLETQYF. CDR3 bases: TGTGCCAGTAGTGTTCAGATCCTAGCGACCTTAGAGACCCAGTACTTC.

The CDR3 bases are TGTGCCAGCATTTGGTCGTCGGGACACCAGGGAGTCCAGTCAAATGAAAAACTGTTTTTT. Translating it yields CASIWSSGHQGVQSNEKLFF. The rearrangement joins TRBV9 to TRBJ1-4, with D possibly being TRBD1 (6 bases). The V end was cut by 6 bases, the J end by 5 bases, with 32 bases between. Germline values: CDR1 SGDLS, CDR2 YYNGEE. CDR3 length equals 20 residues.

The chain recombines TRBV11-3 with TRBJ2-7, with D maybe TRBD1 (6 bases). The germline V and J ends were trimmed by 5 bases and 6 bases, with 11 bases remaining between them. Germline loops: CDR1 SGHNT, CDR2 YENEEA. This CDR3 spans 12 amino acids. The CDR3 loop is CASSPSQGEQYF. DNA for the CDR3: TGTGCCAGCAGCCCATCACAGGGCGAGCAGTACTTC. Based on the CDR3 plus reference TRBV11-3 and TRBJ2-7, the full variable domain is EAGVVQSPRYKIIEKKQPVAFWCNPISGHNTLYWYLQNLGQGPELLIRYENEEAVDDSQLPKDRFSAERLKGVDSTLKIQPAELGDSAVYLCASSPSQGEQYFGPGTRLTVT.

The CDR3 sequence is CSVAGARNTHNEQFF. CDR3 nucleotide sequence: TGCAGCGTGGCGGGCGCCAGGAACACACACAATGAGCAGTTCTTC. The chain combines TRBV29-1 with TRBJ2-1; D possibly corresponds to TRBD2 (5 bases). The CDR3 spans 15 residues. From germline, CDR1 is SQVTM and CDR2 ANQGSEA. The ends were cut back, 6 bases at V and 5 bases at J, with 20 bases in the middle.

The rearrangement uses TRBV7-9 and TRBJ2-7; no reliable D call. V lost 1 base and J lost 8, with 12 bases in between. Germline CDR1 is SEHNR and CDR2 is FQNEAQ (reference sequence). There are 13 residues in the CDR3. The CDR3 DNA reads TGTGCCAGCAGCTTAGGTCCTACCCTGCAGCAGTACTTC. Its protein is CASSLGPTLQQYF. Supplemented by reference TRBV7-9 and TRBJ2-7, the full variable domain reads DTGVSQNPRHKITKRGQNVTFRCDPISEHNRLYWYRQTLGQGPEFLTYFQNEAQLEKSRLLSDRFSAERPKGSFSTLEIQRTEQGDSAMYLCASSLGPTLQQYFGPGTRLTVT.

V usage is TRBV6-4 and J usage is TRBJ2-3, with 9 bases matching TRBD2. The CDR3 has 14 amino acids. V was clipped by 2 bases and J by 4 bases; unmatched bases: 1. Germline CDR1 reads MRHNA; CDR2 reads SNTAGT. The CDR3 DNA follows: TGTGCCAGCAGTGACGGCGGGGGGGCAGATACGCAGTATTTT. Protein sequence: CASSDGGGADTQYF.

The chain uses TRBV4-2 and TRBJ2-7; 10 bases agree with TRBD2. CDR1 and CDR2 (germline): LGHNA, YNFKEQ. This CDR3 has 15 amino acids. V shed 3 bases, J shed 2 bases, and the junction held 4 bases outside the gene matches. This CDR3 reads CASSQASGGAYEQYF. The CDR3 DNA is TGTGCCAGCAGCCAGGCCAGCGGGGGGGCCTACGAGCAGTACTTC.